Included here is one T cell receptor (beta chain) sequence, with context. Its matching antigen is unknown. This sample was taken from a study of beta chain features in type 1 diabetes. Study-wide context: The number of sorted cells examined across all samples was roughly 100,000,000. General study results and limits: A possible short-template PCR bias applies equally to patients and controls. Over-representation of high TCR-expressing cells was a possible consequence of cDNA sequencing. The study found that naive, central memory and Treg TCRB repertoires appeared more similar in patients than in healthy donors.

Trimming took off 1 base at V and 3 bases at J, with 15 bases between the two ends. This CDR3 spans 16 amino acids. Germline V lookup: CDR1 SGHRS, CDR2 YFSETQ. The entirety of the isolated RNA underwent reverse transcription, so expressed TCRB transcripts were sequenced. TCRdb's table, derived via immunoSEQ multiplex PCR, lists solely in-frame clones and lacks some. The table has around 400,000 clones, roughly 16% seen once. This receptor was identified in a young woman in good health. The source material was naive CD4+ T cells from blood. The chain combines TRBV5-1 with TRBJ2-3; tentative D call: TRBD2 (6 bases). In DNA form, the CDR3 reads TGCGCCAGCAGCTTGTACGGCGGGATTCTAACAGATACGCAGTATTTT. Its protein is CASSLYGGILTDTQYF.